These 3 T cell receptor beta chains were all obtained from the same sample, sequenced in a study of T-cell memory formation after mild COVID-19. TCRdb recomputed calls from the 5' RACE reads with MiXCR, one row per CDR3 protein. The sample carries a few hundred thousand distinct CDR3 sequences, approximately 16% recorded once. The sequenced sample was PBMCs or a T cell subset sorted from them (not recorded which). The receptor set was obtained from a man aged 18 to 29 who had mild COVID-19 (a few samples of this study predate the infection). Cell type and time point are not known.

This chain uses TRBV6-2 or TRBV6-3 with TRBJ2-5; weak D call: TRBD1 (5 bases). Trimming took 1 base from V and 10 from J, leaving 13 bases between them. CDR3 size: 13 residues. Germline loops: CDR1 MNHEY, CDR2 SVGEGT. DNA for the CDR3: TGTGCCAGCAGTTACTTTGACAGCAGCGTCCAGTACTTC. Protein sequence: CASSYFDSSVQYF.

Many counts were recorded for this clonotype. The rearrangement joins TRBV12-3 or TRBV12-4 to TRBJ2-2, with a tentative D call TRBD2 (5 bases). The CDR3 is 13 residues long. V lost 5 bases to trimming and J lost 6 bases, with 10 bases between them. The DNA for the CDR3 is TGTGCCAGCAGTACCCGAGGGTCCGGGGAGCTGTTTTTT. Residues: CASSTRGSGELFF.

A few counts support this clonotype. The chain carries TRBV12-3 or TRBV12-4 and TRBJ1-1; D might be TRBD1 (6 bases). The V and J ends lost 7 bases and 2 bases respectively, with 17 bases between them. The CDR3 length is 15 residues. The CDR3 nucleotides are TGTGCCAGCAAAGCCCTTAGGGGGACCAACACTGAAGCTTTCTTT. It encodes CASKALRGTNTEAFF.